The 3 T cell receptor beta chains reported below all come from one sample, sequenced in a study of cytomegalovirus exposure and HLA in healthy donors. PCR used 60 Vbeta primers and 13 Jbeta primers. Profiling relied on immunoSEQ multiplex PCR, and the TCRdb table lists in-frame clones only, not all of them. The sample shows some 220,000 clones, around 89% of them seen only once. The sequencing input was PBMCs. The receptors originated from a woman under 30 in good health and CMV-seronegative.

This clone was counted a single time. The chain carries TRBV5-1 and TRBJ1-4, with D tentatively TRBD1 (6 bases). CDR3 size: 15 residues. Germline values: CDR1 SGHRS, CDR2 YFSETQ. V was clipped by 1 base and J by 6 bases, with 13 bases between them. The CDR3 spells CASSLSFWTDEKLFF. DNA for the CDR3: TGCGCCAGCAGCTTGTCTTTTTGGACAGATGAAAAACTGTTTTTT.

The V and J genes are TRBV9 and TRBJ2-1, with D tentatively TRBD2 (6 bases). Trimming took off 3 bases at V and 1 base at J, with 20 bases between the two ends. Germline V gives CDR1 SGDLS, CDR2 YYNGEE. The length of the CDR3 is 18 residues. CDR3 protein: CASSEGSFLADSYNEQFF. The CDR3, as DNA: TGTGCCAGCAGCGAGGGGTCTTTCTTAGCGGATTCCTACAATGAGCAGTTCTTC.

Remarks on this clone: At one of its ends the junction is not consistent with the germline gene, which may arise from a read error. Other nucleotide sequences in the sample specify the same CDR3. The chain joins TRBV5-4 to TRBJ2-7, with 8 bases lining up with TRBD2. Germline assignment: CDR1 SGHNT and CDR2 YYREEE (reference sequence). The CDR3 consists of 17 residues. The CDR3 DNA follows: TGTGCCAGCAGCTCCCCCCCGGGGGGGGCATCGACCTACGAGCAGTACTTT. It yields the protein CASSSPPGGASTYEQYF.